This T cell receptor (beta chain) originates from a study of breast tumors, draining lymph nodes, adjacent tissues. Study results and caveats: Tumor TCR diversity was below lymph nodes but above nontumor tissue. Data fit most tumor T cells coming from lymph node, expanding in tumor. The lymph node origin of tumor T cells was framed as consistent with a hypothesis, not demonstrated. Luminal-like breast cancer showed significantly higher tumor–nontumor repertoire similarity than basal-like.

A single record per CDR3 protein comes from TCRdb applying MiXCR to the multiplex PCR reads. The sample consists of around 250,000 distinct CDR3 sequences, less than 45% of them appearing once. The lymph nodes were axillary draining lymph nodes from breast cancer patients. With regard to this clonotype: Its antigen is not known.

CDR1 and CDR2 from the germline V gene are SNHLY and FYNNEI. The CDR3 contains 15 residues. V shed 6 bases, J shed 1 base, and the junction held 6 bases outside the gene matches. The sequenced sample was axillary lymph node tissue. The chain combines TRBV2 with TRBJ1-5, with 7 bases aligning to TRBD1. The TCR sequence derives from a female donor with breast cancer. Some clones in this sample may be carry-over from other donors' samples. The CDR3 loop is CASSSRGQSNQPQHF. The CDR3 DNA is TGTGCCAGCAGCTCCCGGGGACAGAGCAATCAGCCCCAGCATTTT.